This T cell receptor beta chain was retrieved from a study of T cells in Graves' hyperthyroidism and ophthalmopathy. Study conclusions and caveats: Blood samples included most of the expanded thyroid clonotypes exceeding 0.001.

Ten or more counts support this clonotype. Antigen specificity is unknown. Germline CDR1 reads SQVTM; CDR2 reads ANQGSEA. The CDR3 is 12 amino acids. The J segment lost 4 bases and the V segment lost 7 bases, leaving 7 bases of the junction unmatched. It was RNA transcripts that yielded the amplified TCR beta CDR3 regions. TCR CDR3 regions were first amplified by RT-PCR with HTBI primers. MiXCR was run by TCRdb on the multiplex PCR reads, yielding one entry per CDR3 protein. This table has almost 350,000 distinct CDR3 sequences, 15% to 20% appearing once. The clonotype was recovered from a woman aged 40 to 50 with Graves' ophthalmopathy. The gene calls are TRBV29-1 and TRBJ2-7; 7 nucleotides match TRBD1. The sample taken for sequencing was blood. The CDR3 DNA is TGCAGCGCCCAACCGGACAGGTACGAGCAGTACTTC. This gives the protein CSAQPDRYEQYF.